The rows below give T cell receptor beta chains drawn from one sample of a study of radiotherapy plus CTLA-4 blockade in lung cancer. Using immunoSEQ multiplex PCR, the repertoire was profiled, and TCRdb retains in-frame clones only, with some absent. This sample carries some 110,000 clones, more than 65% of them seen once, and the ten largest clones take roughly 5%. This material consisted of peripheral blood, taken from a patient treated with radiotherapy plus ipilimumab. All receptors come from a human donor with non-small cell lung cancer who had a partial response to radiotherapy plus ipilimumab. Both conserved end residues are part of each CDR3. D genes are given only for firm matches. Where a row states a size, it is once, few, many or the class of an expanded clone; other rows omit it.

d_gene	abundance	v_gene	j_gene	CDR3nt	CDR3aa
.	.	TRBV7-9	TRBJ1-1	TGTGCCAGCAGCCCGATGACGGGAAACACTGAAGCTTTCTTT	CASSPMTGNTEAFF
TRBD1	.	TRBV11-2	TRBJ2-7	TGTGCCAGCAGCGTCTCAGGACAGGGCGCCTACGAGCAGTACTTC	CASSVSGQGAYEQYF
.	.	TRBV6-5	TRBJ1-1	TGTGCCAGCAGTGTTCAGGGGACCATAACTGAAGCTTTCTTT	CASSVQGTITEAFF
.	few	TRBV5-6	TRBJ1-4	TGTGCCAGCAGCCCTAGCAGGGGAGAAAAACTGTTTTTT	CASSPSRGEKLFF
.	.	TRBV7-9	TRBJ1-1	TGTGCCAGCAGCCCGCGGGGTGGCCAATTGGCTACTGAAGCTTTCTTT	CASSPRGGQLATEAFF
.	.	TRBV5-5	TRBJ1-1	TGTGCCAGCACTTTTATCGGACAGAACACTGAAGCTTTCTTT	CASTFIGQNTEAFF
.	.	TRBV7-6	TRBJ2-1	TGTGCCAGCAGCTTAGTTTTTGGGGGGTACAATGAGCAGTTCTTC	CASSLVFGGYNEQFF
.	.	TRBV27	TRBJ2-2	TGTGCCAGCAGTTTATCCACTACAGGGACCGGGGAGCTGTTTTTT	CASSLSTTGTGELFF
.	few	TRBV7-3	TRBJ2-1	TGTGCCAGCACCAAAGAGGGGAGGCCCTACAATGAGCAGTTCTTC	CASTKEGRPYNEQFF
.	once	TRBV4-1	TRBJ2-4	TGCGCCAGCAGCCAAGAGATGCAGACTATTCAGTACTTC	CASSQEMQTIQYF
.	.	TRBV6-5	TRBJ2-7	TGTGCCAGCAAGACCGGGACAAAGGGCGAGCAGTACTTC	CASKTGTKGEQYF
.	.	TRBV9	TRBJ1-2	TGTGCCAGCAGCGTAGGGGGGGGAGCTAACTATGGCTACACCTTC	CASSVGGGANYGYTF
TRBD2	once	TRBV27	TRBJ2-1	TGTGCCAGCAGTTTAGGGCCACTAGCGGGAGTCTATGAGCAGTTCTTC	CASSLGPLAGVYEQFF
.	.	TRBV5-1	TRBJ1-1	TGCGCCAGCAGCTTCGGGGGGAACACTGAAGCTTTCTTT	CASSFGGNTEAFF
.	once	TRBV6-5	TRBJ2-7	TGTGCCAGCAGTTACACCCAGGGAAACTACGAGCAGTACTTC	CASSYTQGNYEQYF